This T cell receptor (beta chain) comes out of a study of PD-L1 blockade in urothelial cancer. Study information: Atezolizumab therapy began for patients around 2014, dosed at 1,200 mg intravenously every 3 weeks. About 90% of the roughly 30 patients were men with bladder-origin urothelial cancer. At 6 weeks and at 3 weeks (second dose) after treatment start, blood was analyzed. Regarding the study as a whole: TCR clonality was measured in pretreatment peripheral blood. Clonality below the median predicted better survival.

The data were produced by immunoSEQ multiplex PCR, yet TCRdb's version contains in-frame clones alone and is incomplete. The data show approximately 38,000 clones, around 88% seen once. As concerns this clone: Antigen: not known.

Trimming stripped 6 bases from V and 4 bases from J, with 7 bases between. The CDR3 loop spans 11 amino acids. CDR1 is MNHNY and CDR2 is SVGAGI in the germline V gene (reference sequence). The chain carries TRBV6-6 and TRBJ2-7; D not certain. The source was PBMCs, collected around atezolizumab (anti-PD-L1) treatment. The origin of this receptor is a man between 60 and 75 years old with urothelial cancer. CDR3 region: CASSLLYEQYF. The CDR3 DNA follows: TGTGCCAGCAGCCTCCTTTACGAGCAGTACTTC.